This is a list of T cell receptor beta chains from one sample in a study of blood T cells in healthy people across ages. MiXCR was run by TCRdb on the 5' RACE reads, yielding one entry per CDR3 protein. Of more than 1,000,000 distinct CDR3 sequences detected, under 30% appear once; the ten largest clones hold approximately 0.79%. These data were also reused for a study on T cells of mothers and their children.

The sample was blood. The source of these receptors is a girl aged 2-10 years in good health. The CDR3 runs from the conserved cysteine through the conserved F or W. The D gene is left open where the match is weak. Expanded clones are given a class, and other clones once, few, many or no size at all.

-,-,TRBJ2-3,TRBV4-1,TGCGCCAGCAGCCCTCGGACGGCTAGCACAGATACGCAGTATTTT,CASSPRTASTDTQYF
-,-,TRBJ1-2,TRBV2,TGTGCCAGCATGGGACACTATGACTATGGCTACACCTTC,CASMGHYDYGYTF
-,-,TRBJ2-7,TRBV29-1,TGCAGCGTTGTGGGGCCTCGGGACGAGCAGTACTTC,CSVVGPRDEQYF
-,-,TRBJ2-7,TRBV6-2/TRBV6-3,TGTGCCAGCAGCGGAGGGTCGCTCCGGGGGCACTCCTACGAGCAGTACTTC,CASSGGSLRGHSYEQYF
-,-,TRBJ1-2,TRBV5-1,TGCACCAGCAGCTTTACCATGGACGGAACCTATGGCTACACCTTC,CTSSFTMDGTYGYTF
-,-,TRBJ2-7,TRBV6-5,TGTGCTAGCAGCTACTCGAGTGCTTCCTCAGTAGTCTACGAGCAGTACTTC,CASSYSSASSVVYEQYF
-,-,TRBJ2-3,TRBV4-3,TGCGCCAGCAGCCAAGCTTCGACCGGAGCAGATACGCAGTATTTT,CASSQASTGADTQYF
few,TRBD2,TRBJ2-4,TRBV12-3/TRBV12-4,TGTGCCAGCGGTCCCCGGACTAGTAAGGTTGACATTCAGTACTTC,CASGPRTSKVDIQYF
few,TRBD2,TRBJ2-1,TRBV7-8,TGTGCCAGCAGCACCGGGAGGGGGGGAGATGAGCAGTTCTTC,CASSTGRGGDEQFF
few,-,TRBJ2-7,TRBV6-5,TGTGCCAGCAGTCTCTCGGACAGCTACTCCTACGAGCAGTGCTTC,CASSLSDSYSYEQCF
few,-,TRBJ1-1,TRBV7-2,TGTGCCAGCAGCTTAGAGGCATCTGAGGGAGCGGACACTGAAGCTTTCTTT,CASSLEASEGADTEAFF
-,-,TRBJ2-7,TRBV5-6,TGTGCCAGCAGCTCCTTGACGTCCCGCAGCCCCCCCTACGAGCAGTACTTC,CASSSLTSRSPPYEQYF
few,-,TRBJ2-1,TRBV5-1,TGCGCCAGCAGCTTGATGTGGAATGAGCAGTTCTTC,CASSLMWNEQFF
few,-,TRBJ2-2,TRBV3-1,TGTGCCAGCAGCCCCGAGACAGACAACACCGGGGAGCTGTTTTTT,CASSPETDNTGELFF
few,TRBD2,TRBJ2-7,TRBV9,TGTGCCAGCAGCGTAGCTCATAGCGGGAGGGCCGACGAGCAGTACTTC,CASSVAHSGRADEQYF
-,-,TRBJ1-2,TRBV29-1,TGCAGCGACGTACAGGGACCTAACTATGGCTACACCTTC,CSDVQGPNYGYTF
-,-,TRBJ2-5,TRBV12-3/TRBV12-4,TGTGCCAGCAGTTTACCGCACACTGAAGAGACCCAGTACTTC,CASSLPHTEETQYF
few,TRBD1,TRBJ2-6,TRBV24-1,TGTGCCACCAGTGACCCAGCGGACAGGGGAAAATCTGGGGCCAACGTCCTGACTTTC,CATSDPADRGKSGANVLTF
-,TRBD2,TRBJ2-5,TRBV27,TGTGCCAGCAGGACAACTAGACTAGCTTCAATGGCGAAGGAGACCCAGTACTTC,CASRTTRLASMAKETQYF
-,-,TRBJ1-2,TRBV15,TGTGCCACCAGCAGAGATCGGAGGAACAGCGACGATGGCTACACCTTC,CATSRDRRNSDDGYTF
many,-,TRBJ2-2,TRBV29-1,TGCAGCGTAGTGACAGAAACAGCTTCGAACACCGGGGAGCTGTTTTTT,CSVVTETASNTGELFF
few,-,TRBJ2-3,TRBV29-1,TGTAGCGCCCCGACAGGTTTAATTAGCACAGATACGCAGTATTTT,CSAPTGLISTDTQYF
-,TRBD2,TRBJ2-1,TRBV7-6,TGTGCCAGCAGCTTAGCGCAGGGGCGGGAGGGCCATGGCTCCTACAATGAGCAGTTCTTC,CASSLAQGREGHGSYNEQFF
few,-,TRBJ2-1,TRBV29-1,TGCAGCGCTGAGGATCGACTAGACTCTCACAATGAGCAGTTCTTC,CSAEDRLDSHNEQFF
-,-,TRBJ2-6,TRBV4-2,TGTGCCAGCAGCCCCTTATGGGAGCCCTCTGGGGCCAACGTCCTGACTTTC,CASSPLWEPSGANVLTF
-,-,TRBJ1-2,TRBV6-6,TGTGCCAGCAGCCCTGGACCTACGGCGGGGGGCTACACCTTC,CASSPGPTAGGYTF
few,TRBD2,TRBJ2-1,TRBV20-1,TGCAGTGCTAGACCCCGAGGGCTAGCGGGAGGCGAGCAGTTCTTC,CSARPRGLAGGEQFF
few,-,TRBJ2-1,TRBV4-3,TGCGCCAGCAGCCAAGATCATGCGGGGTACTCCTACAATGAGCAGTTCTTC,CASSQDHAGYSYNEQFF
-,-,TRBJ2-1,TRBV5-6,TGTGCCAGCAGCTTTTCCCCTATAGGCGATGAGCAGTTCTTC,CASSFSPIGDEQFF
few,TRBD2,TRBJ2-1,TRBV7-2,TGTGCCAGCAGCTTAGTCGGGACTAGCGGGCAGAATGAGCAGTTCTTC,CASSLVGTSGQNEQFF
few,TRBD1,TRBJ1-5,TRBV4-3,TGCGCCAGCAGCCAAGCTACGTCAGGGGGCTTGTATTGGCCCCAGCATTTT,CASSQATSGGLYWPQHF
-,-,TRBJ1-5,TRBV28,TGTGCCAGCAGCGGAACAGGGTCGAGCAATCAGCCCCAGCATTTT,CASSGTGSSNQPQHF
-,TRBD1,TRBJ2-4,TRBV5-5,TGTGCCAGCAAGACAGGGTGGTACTTC,CASKTGWYF
-,-,TRBJ1-2,TRBV6-1,TGTGCCAGCAGCGAAGGGATAGGCTATGGCTACACCTTC,CASSEGIGYGYTF
few,TRBD2,TRBJ2-7,TRBV20-1,TGCAGTGCTAGTTTCGAAGCGGGAAGGTACGAGCAGTACTTC,CSASFEAGRYEQYF
-,-,TRBJ2-7,TRBV29-1,TGCAGCGTTTGGAGGGGGGTGGACTCCCTCGAGCAGTACTTC,CSVWRGVDSLEQYF
few,TRBD1,TRBJ2-7,TRBV11-3,TGTGCCAGCAGCTTGGTCGGTACAGGGGTAGGCGAGCAGTACTTC,CASSLVGTGVGEQYF
few,-,TRBJ1-4,TRBV7-2,TGTGCCAGCAGCCCGCGATTTGGGGGGCTTGAAAAACTGTTTTTT,CASSPRFGGLEKLFF
-,-,TRBJ2-6,TRBV11-1,TGTGCCAGCAGCTTAGAATCGCGGGCGTCGGGGGCCAACGTCCTGACTTTC,CASSLESRASGANVLTF
-,TRBD2,TRBJ2-1,TRBV11-2,TGTGCCAGCAGTCTAAGTAGCGGGAGTGTAAATGAGCAGTTCTTC,CASSLSSGSVNEQFF
-,-,TRBJ2-1,TRBV2,TGTGCCAGCTTTAACGGCGGTTCGGTCAATGAGCAGTTCTTC,CASFNGGSVNEQFF
few,-,TRBJ2-5,TRBV11-2,TGTGCCAGCAGCTTATCGTTCGGCCAAGAGACCCAGTACTTC,CASSLSFGQETQYF
-,TRBD2,TRBJ2-1,TRBV29-1,TGCAGCGTTAGCGGGGGGCCCAATGAGCAGTTCTTC,CSVSGGPNEQFF
-,-,TRBJ2-1,TRBV6-6,TGTGCCAGCCGTCTATTCAACAATGAGCAGTTCTTC,CASRLFNNEQFF
few,-,TRBJ1-3,TRBV7-2,TGTGCCAGCAGCAAACGGACTGCGTCTGGAAACACCATATATTTT,CASSKRTASGNTIYF